This T cell receptor beta chain was identified during a study of CD8+ T cells in alopecia areata. Study-level background: Treatment with tofacitinib (6 to 18 months) was followed by 6 months off drug. Study results and caveats: A large proportion of expanded lesional clones were detected persisting in scalp and blood during tofacitinib. Possibly because of HLA-related factors, TCR sharing was less clear across patients than in mice.

The treatment here: oral pan-JAK inhibitor, 5-10 mg twice daily. The CDR3 has 13 residues. V was cut by 0 bases and J by 2 bases, with 6 bases left in between. Per the germline V gene, CDR1 is SGHNT and CDR2 is YYREEE (reference sequence). Reverse transcribed after extraction, RNA yielded cDNA as the sequencing template. Here immunoSEQ multiplex PCR was the method, and the copy in TCRdb shows in-frame clones only, minus some. The top ten hold roughly 5% of the sample, which has 100,000 to 150,000 clones, 61% seen once. A word on this clone: Its antigen is currently unknown.

The chain couples TRBV5-4 to TRBJ2-7; no clear D. Material: CD4+ T cells sorted from blood, obtained at week 4, from a patient treated with tofacitinib. The TCR sequence derives from a human donor with alopecia areata. Here the CDR3 DNA reads TGTGCCAGCAGCTTGGTTGGGACCTACGAGCAGTACTTC. Protein sequence: CASSLVGTYEQYF.